The 12 T cell receptor beta chains presented below share a single source sample, sequenced in a study of lymphopenia after photon versus proton radiotherapy. Sequenced by immunoSEQ multiplex PCR; TCRdb stores in-frame clones only, minus some. The table records tens of thousands of clones, roughly 88% of them present only once. The starting material was peripheral blood, obtained from a patient treated with photon-based radiotherapy. These receptor sequences come from a woman in her 70s with pancreatic cancer.

The CDR3 loop reads CASSLGDGAGTDTQYF. As DNA, the CDR3 is TGCGCCAGCAGCTTGGGGGATGGAGCGGGCACAGATACGCAGTATTTT. V usage is TRBV5-1 and J usage is TRBJ2-3, with D possibly TRBD2 on 5 matching bases. Germline V CDR1 and CDR2: SGHRS, YFSETQ. V lost 0 bases and J 1 base, leaving 12 bases between the germline ends. CDR3 length: 16 amino acids.

The rearrangement joins TRBV6-1 to TRBJ2-3; tentative D call: TRBD2 (5 bases). Germline V CDR1 and CDR2: MNHNS, SASEGT. V lost 0 bases to trimming and J lost 8 bases, with 12 bases between them. CDR3 length: 14 amino acids. CDR3 nucleotide sequence: TGTGCCAGCAGTGAAGCGTGGTCGGGAAGTACGCAGTATTTT. Protein sequence: CASSEAWSGSTQYF.

The chain is built from TRBV19 and TRBJ2-1; 8 nucleotides line up with TRBD2. Germline loops: CDR1 LNHDA, CDR2 SQIVND (reference sequence). CDR3 length equals 15 residues. Trimming removed 5 bases from V and 8 bases from J; junction bases left unmatched: 11. The CDR3, as DNA: TGTGCCAGTAGTCGAGCGGGAGCTAATATCGATGAGCAGTTCTTC. Translation gives CASSRAGANIDEQFF.

CDR3 DNA sequence: TGTGCCAGCAGTGTTCCGGGACAGGGGCTCTACGAGCAGTACTTC. This codes for CASSVPGQGLYEQYF. The V gene is TRBV28, the J gene TRBJ2-7; 10 bases align to TRBD1. The CDR3 covers 15 residues. Trimming removed 5 bases from V and 3 bases from J; junction bases left unmatched: 7. Germline V lookup: CDR1 MDHEN, CDR2 SYDVKM. The variable domain in full, completed from reference TRBV28 and TRBJ2-7, reads DVKVTQSSRYLVKRTGEKVFLECVQDMDHENMFWYRQDPGLGLRLIYFSYDVKMKEKGDIPEGYSVSREKKERFSLILESASTNQTSMYLCASSVPGQGLYEQYFGPGTRLTVT.

This clone was observed a single time. The chain recombines TRBV7-2 with TRBJ1-2, with D unclear. The CDR3 extends over 14 amino acids. The germline V gene encodes CDR1 SGHTA and CDR2 FQGNSA. Trimming took off 5 bases at V and 0 bases at J, with 10 bases between the two ends. The CDR3 is CASSPSPANYGYTF. CDR3 coding DNA: TGTGCCAGCAGCCCGAGTCCGGCTAACTATGGCTACACCTTC.

The rearrangement joins TRBV5-6 to TRBJ1-1; D might be TRBD1 (5 bases). The CDR3 has 15 residues. The germline gives CDR1 SGHDT, CDR2 YYEEEE. Trimming pared 1 base from V and 2 bases from J, leaving 12 bases between. DNA for the CDR3: TGTGCCAGCAGCTTGTTACAGGCATCAAACACTGAAGCTTTCTTT. This translates into CASSLLQASNTEAFF.

V usage is TRBV7-2 and J usage is TRBJ2-5; 10 nucleotides match TRBD1. Losses at the gene ends were 5 bases for V and 2 bases for J; bases not matched to a gene: 11. CDR1 SGHTA and CDR2 FQGNSA come from the germline V gene. This CDR3 region has 17 residues. Here the CDR3 DNA reads TGTGCCAGCAGCGAAGCCCGGGACAGGGGATGTCAAGAGACCCAGTACTTC. The encoded protein is CASSEARDRGCQETQYF.

V and J are TRBV7-9 and TRBJ2-6; D could derive from TRBD1 or TRBD2 (5 bases each). Trimming stripped 11 bases from V and 4 bases from J, with 12 bases between. Germline V gives CDR1 SEHNR, CDR2 FQNEAQ (reference sequence). The CDR3 contains 13 residues. CDR3 nucleotide sequence: TGTGCCCTAAGAGGGACCGGGGCCAACGTCCTGACTTTC. It yields the protein CALRGTGANVLTF. The whole variable domain, remainder taken from reference TRBV7-9 and TRBJ2-6, is DTGVSQNPRHKITKRGQNVTFRCDPISEHNRLYWYRQTLGQGPEFLTYFQNEAQLEKSRLLSDRFSAERPKGSFSTLEIQRTEQGDSAMYLCALRGTGANVLTFGAGSRLTVL.

CDR3 DNA: TGTGCCAGCGTAGGCAGGGGGGAAGAGACCCAGTACTTC. The encoded protein is CASVGRGEETQYF. The V and J genes are TRBV7-6 and TRBJ2-5; D possibly corresponds to TRBD1 (7 bases). The V end was cut by 8 bases, the J end by 3 bases, with 13 bases between. Germline V gene sequence: CDR1 SGHVS, CDR2 FNYEAQ. There are 13 residues in the CDR3.

The chain recombines TRBV19 with TRBJ2-1; 8 bases are shared with TRBD2. The CDR3 has 14 residues. Germline values: CDR1 LNHDA, CDR2 SQIVND (reference sequence). Trimming cost V 3 bases and J 6 bases; bases outside gene matches: 4. The CDR3, as DNA: TGTGCCAGTAGTATTGGACTAGCTGGCAATGAGCAGTTCTTC. Protein product: CASSIGLAGNEQFF.

The chain joins TRBV15 to TRBJ2-7; D gene unclear. CDR1 LNHNV and CDR2 YYDKDF come from the germline V gene (reference sequence). CDR3 size: 13 residues. Trimming left V 0 bases short and J 3 bases short, with 6 bases between. As DNA, the CDR3 is TGTGCCACCAGCAGAGAACCAGGCTACGAGCAGTACTTC. It specifies CATSREPGYEQYF.

The gene calls are TRBV14 and TRBJ1-1; tentatively, D is TRBD1 (6 bases). This CDR3 is 16 amino acids long. V was pared by 3 bases and J by 5 bases, with 19 bases between. Per germline, CDR1 SGHDN and CDR2 FVKESK. The CDR3 region is CASSQFSGGRETEAFF. In nucleotides, the CDR3 is TGTGCCAGCAGCCAGTTCTCTGGGGGCAGAGAAACTGAAGCTTTCTTT.